This TCR beta chain was observed in a study of blood T cells in healthy people across ages. CDR3 length equals 18 residues. After removal of 0 bases from V and 0 bases from J, the junction contained 5 bases not matched to a gene. Germline V CDR1 and CDR2: LGHNA, YNFKEQ. Overall study results and limits: Naive T cell percentage and TCR beta diversity correlated strongly. The donors' CMV status was not determined, possibly confounding changes in expanded clonotypes.

Together with a sample-barcoded 5' primer, a J-beta primer mix was included in a second PCR lasting roughly 6 to 12 cycles. TCRdb itself ran the 5' RACE reads through MiXCR, one entry per CDR3 protein. This table holds over 450,000 distinct CDR3 sequences, 20% to 30% found once. To note about this clonotype: Its target is not known.

Separately, the same data were catalogued under a study of T cells of mothers and their children. That source adds: All extracted RNA went into cDNA synthesis, roughly 1.5 ug per 15 ul. Across the analysis, no persistent microchimeric T cell clones were detected.

The receptor comes from a boy aged 5-17 years in good health. The source material was blood. The chain uses TRBV4-2 and TRBJ2-1, with 10 bases identical to TRBD2. As DNA, the CDR3 is TGTGCCAGCAGCCAAGAAGAGCTAGCGGGAGTCTCCTACAATGAGCAGTTCTTC. Amino acid sequence: CASSQEELAGVSYNEQFF.